This record concerns one T cell receptor (beta chain) sequence. This clone was recorded a few times. Its target antigen remains unknown. No clone much larger than this one lies a single base away; base qualities are absent. All of the isolated RNA was reverse transcribed with the High Capacity cDNA Reverse Transcription Kit, so expressed TCRB transcripts were sequenced. Naive, central memory and regulatory T cell samples underwent deep immunoSEQ sequencing, averaging around 4 million total reads per sample. After sorted cells were lysed in RLT buffer, RNA was extracted with DNase-treated RNeasy Micro or Mini kits, with the choice depending on cell number. Each cell subset was processed separately to prevent cross-contamination, with patient and healthy donor samples processed together. The immunoSEQ multiplex PCR was used to amplify TCRB sequences from cDNA, generating 87-bp fragments that spanned the CDR3 region. Sequencing of the amplicons was done on the Illumina HiSeq platform. The study's processing was this. Synthetic template baselines were used to correct PCR bias computationally, reads within Hamming distance 2 were collapsed, and singletons that could not be merged were discarded. Reads were aligned against IMGT so that V, D and J genes, CDR3 length and insertions or deletions at six rearrangement sites could be assigned. Within each subset, clonotype counts were normalized to the number of sorted cells before true diversity and Gini coefficients were calculated with the tcR R package. The overlap coefficient, calculated on TCRB nucleotide sequences, was used to quantify repertoire sharing. As a proxy for the pre-selection repertoire, out-of-frame TCRB sequences from naive cells were analyzed. The table comes from immuneACCESS by way of TCRdb, which keeps in-frame sequences with V and J called. Part of the clones is missing from these tables; in studies checked, under half for an unresolved V gene and the rest for unknown reasons. V, J and clone size derive from that table, while D and trimming were established from the DNA sequence. This sample gives about 650,000 clones in total; over 10% of them show up just once. Of the sample, around 0.12% falls within the top ten clones.

Each donor gave one peripheral blood draw, around 0.12 L on average, collected into heparinised tubes. A BD FACSAria II and a panel including CD45RO, CCR7, CD25, CD127, CD95 and CD27 were used to sort naive, central memory, regulatory and stem cell-like memory CD4+ T cells. Purity was above 95% for every sorted population. PBMCs were separated immediately by Lymphoprep density gradient centrifugation and were stained directly, without being cultured. Samples were stained and sorted in pairs, with one healthy donor and one patient per experiment, so that batch effects were minimized. This entry belongs to a study of beta chain features in type 1 diabetes (dated by TCRdb to between 2017 and 2018). At the level of the whole study: No differences in mean age, gender distribution, total cell number or subset yield were found between patients and healthy donors. Regulatory and stem cell-like memory subsets were isolated from only 8 patients and roughly eight healthy donors, whereas naive and central memory subsets came from all 28 donors. Across all samples, 107,917,701 sorted cells were examined, and cell number per subset correlated strongly with RNA yield. The study compared the TCRB repertoires of sorted circulating CD4+ T cell subsets in recently diagnosed type 1 diabetes patients with those in matched healthy donors. What the research found in general, with its limitations: A moderate but significant shortening of TCRB CDR3 length was observed in type 1 diabetes patients in all four CD4+ subsets. Because cDNA was sequenced instead of genomic DNA, highly expressing activated cells could be over-represented, though the groups showed no difference in activation or CD3 levels. PCR may preferentially amplify shorter templates, but because patient and control samples were amplified and corrected together, any resulting skew would affect both groups equally. Fewer insertions and more nucleotide deletions at VDJ recombination sites were observed in patients with type 1 diabetes, implying thymic rearrangement abnormalities. Because the HLA sub-analyses included only small numbers of individuals, any influence of HLA type on TCRB rearrangement was left unresolved. Naive, central memory and regulatory TCRB repertoires appeared more similar among patients than among healthy donors.

From its cysteine to its phenylalanine, the CDR3 spans 14 amino acids. Only the CDR3 portion is preserved as DNA: 42 bases, with reading frame beginning at the first base. Taken from the germline V gene, the CDR1 and CDR2 loops are SQVTM and ANQGSEA. Trimming accounts for 7 bases at V and 8 bases at J, while the number of junction bases matched to no gene is 13. The sample consisted of naive CD4+ T cells from blood. The sample's cell subset or site label is to be understood as: true naive CD4+ T cells. The chain joins TRBV29-1 to TRBJ1-4, with 7 bases matching TRBD1. The clonotype originates from a man aged 25-45 years with type 1 diabetes. For the CDR3, the sequence is CSGTRGQKGEKLFF. The bases are TGCAGCGGGACGAGGGGACAGAAGGGAGAAAAACTGTTTTTT.